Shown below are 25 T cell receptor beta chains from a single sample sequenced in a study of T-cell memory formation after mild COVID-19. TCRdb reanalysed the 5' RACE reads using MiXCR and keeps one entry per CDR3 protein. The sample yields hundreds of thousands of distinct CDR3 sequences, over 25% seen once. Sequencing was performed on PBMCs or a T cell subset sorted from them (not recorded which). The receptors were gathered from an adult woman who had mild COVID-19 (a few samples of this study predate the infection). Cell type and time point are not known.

CDR3 region: CASSVETTDTQYF. The CDR3 nucleotides read TGTGCCAGCAGCGTAGAGACCACAGATACGCAGTATTTT. The chain uses TRBV5-6 and TRBJ2-3; D gene ambiguous. V was pared by 4 bases and J by 2 bases, with 8 bases between. CDR1 and CDR2 (germline): SGHDT, YYEEEE. The CDR3 has 13 amino acids. The full variable domain, rest sourced from reference TRBV5-6 and TRBJ2-3, is DAGVTQSPTHLIKTRGQQVTLRCSPKSGHDTVSWYQQALGQGPQFIFQYYEEEERQRGNFPDRFSGHQFPNYSSELNVNALLLGDSALYLCASSVETTDTQYFGPGTRLTVL.

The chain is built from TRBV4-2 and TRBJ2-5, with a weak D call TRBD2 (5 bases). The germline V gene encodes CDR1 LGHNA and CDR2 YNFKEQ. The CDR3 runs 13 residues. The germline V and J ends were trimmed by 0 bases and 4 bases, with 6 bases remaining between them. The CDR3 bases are TGTGCCAGCAGCCAAGATGAGGGAGAGACCCAGTACTTC. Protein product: CASSQDEGETQYF.

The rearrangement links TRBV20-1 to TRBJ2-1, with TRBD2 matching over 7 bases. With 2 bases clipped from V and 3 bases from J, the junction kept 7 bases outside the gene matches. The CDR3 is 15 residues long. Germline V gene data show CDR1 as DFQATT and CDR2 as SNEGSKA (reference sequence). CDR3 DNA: TGCAGTGCTAGAAGCGGGGTAGCCTACTACAATGAGCAGTTCTTC. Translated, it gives CSARSGVAYYNEQFF.

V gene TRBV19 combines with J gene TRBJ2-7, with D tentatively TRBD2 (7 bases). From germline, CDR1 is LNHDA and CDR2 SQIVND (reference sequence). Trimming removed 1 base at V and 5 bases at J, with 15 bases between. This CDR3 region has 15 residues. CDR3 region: CASSIAGGSWDEQYF. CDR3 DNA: TGTGCCAGTAGTATAGCGGGGGGCAGTTGGGACGAGCAGTACTTC.

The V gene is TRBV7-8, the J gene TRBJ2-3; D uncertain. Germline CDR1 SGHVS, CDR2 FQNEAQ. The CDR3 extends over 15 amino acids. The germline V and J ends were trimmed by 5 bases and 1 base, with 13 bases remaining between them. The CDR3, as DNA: TGTGCCAGCAGCCCCCTGGGCGGAGGCACAGATACGCAGTATTTT. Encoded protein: CASSPLGGGTDTQYF.

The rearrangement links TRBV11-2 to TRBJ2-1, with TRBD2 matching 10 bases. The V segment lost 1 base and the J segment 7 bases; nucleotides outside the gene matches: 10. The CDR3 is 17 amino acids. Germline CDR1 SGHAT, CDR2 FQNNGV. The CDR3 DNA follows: TGTGCCAGCAGCTTAGTTGCTAGCGGGAGTCAGCGAAATGAGCAGTTCTTC. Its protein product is CASSLVASGSQRNEQFF. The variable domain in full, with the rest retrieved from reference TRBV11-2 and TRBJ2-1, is EAGVAQSPRYKIIEKRQSVAFWCNPISGHATLYWYQQILGQGPKLLIQFQNNGVVDDSQLPKDRFSAERLKGVDSTLKIQPAKLEDSAVYLCASSLVASGSQRNEQFFGPGTRLTVL.

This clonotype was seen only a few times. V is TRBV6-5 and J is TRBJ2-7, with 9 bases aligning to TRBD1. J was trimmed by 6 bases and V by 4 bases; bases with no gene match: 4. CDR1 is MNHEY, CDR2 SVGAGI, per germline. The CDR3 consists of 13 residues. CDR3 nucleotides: TGTGCCAGCAGTTGGACAGGGGTGGGCGAGCAGTACTTC. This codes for CASSWTGVGEQYF.

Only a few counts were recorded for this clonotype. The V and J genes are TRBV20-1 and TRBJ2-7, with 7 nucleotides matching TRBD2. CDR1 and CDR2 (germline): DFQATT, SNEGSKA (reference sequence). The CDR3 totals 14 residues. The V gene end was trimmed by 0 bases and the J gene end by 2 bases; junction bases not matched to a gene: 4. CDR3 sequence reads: CSARDPAGTYEQYF. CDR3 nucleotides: TGCAGTGCTAGAGATCCAGCGGGGACCTACGAGCAGTACTTC.

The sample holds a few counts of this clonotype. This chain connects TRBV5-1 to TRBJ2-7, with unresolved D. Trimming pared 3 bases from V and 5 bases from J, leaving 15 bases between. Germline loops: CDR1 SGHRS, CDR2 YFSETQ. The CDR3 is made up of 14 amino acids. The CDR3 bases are TGCGCCAGCAGCTCGGCTCCCCTCGCGGACGAGCAGTACTTC. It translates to CASSSAPLADEQYF.

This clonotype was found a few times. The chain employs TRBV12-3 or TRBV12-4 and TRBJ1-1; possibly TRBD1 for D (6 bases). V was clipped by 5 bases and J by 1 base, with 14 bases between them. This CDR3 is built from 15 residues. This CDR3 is CASSPRTASNTEAFF. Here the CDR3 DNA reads TGTGCCAGCAGTCCCCGGACAGCGTCGAACACTGAAGCTTTCTTT.

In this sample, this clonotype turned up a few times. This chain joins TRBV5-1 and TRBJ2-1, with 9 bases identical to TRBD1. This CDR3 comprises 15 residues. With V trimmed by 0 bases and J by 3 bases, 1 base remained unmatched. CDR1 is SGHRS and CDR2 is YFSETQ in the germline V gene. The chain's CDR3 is CASSLGDRVYNEQFF. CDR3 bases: TGCGCCAGCAGCTTGGGGGACAGGGTCTACAATGAGCAGTTCTTC.

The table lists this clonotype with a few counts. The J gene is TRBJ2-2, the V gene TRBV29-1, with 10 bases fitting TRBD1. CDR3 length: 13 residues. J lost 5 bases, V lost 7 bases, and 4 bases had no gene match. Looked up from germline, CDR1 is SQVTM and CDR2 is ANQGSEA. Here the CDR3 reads CSGKDRGTGELFF. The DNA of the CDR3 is TGCAGCGGGAAGGACAGGGGGACCGGGGAGCTGTTTTTT.

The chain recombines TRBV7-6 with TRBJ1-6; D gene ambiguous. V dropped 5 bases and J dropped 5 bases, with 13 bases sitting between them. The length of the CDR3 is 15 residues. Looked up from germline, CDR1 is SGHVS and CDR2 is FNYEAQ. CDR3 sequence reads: CASSPSGRDNSPLHF. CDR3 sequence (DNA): TGTGCCAGCAGCCCCTCCGGTAGGGATAATTCACCCCTCCACTTT.

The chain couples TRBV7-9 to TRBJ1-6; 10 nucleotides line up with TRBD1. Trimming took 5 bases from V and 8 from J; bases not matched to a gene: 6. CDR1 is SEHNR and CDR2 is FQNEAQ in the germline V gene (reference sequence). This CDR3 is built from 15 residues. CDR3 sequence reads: CASSPGTGADSPLHF. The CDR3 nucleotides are TGTGCCAGCAGCCCCGGGACAGGGGCGGATTCACCCCTCCACTTT.

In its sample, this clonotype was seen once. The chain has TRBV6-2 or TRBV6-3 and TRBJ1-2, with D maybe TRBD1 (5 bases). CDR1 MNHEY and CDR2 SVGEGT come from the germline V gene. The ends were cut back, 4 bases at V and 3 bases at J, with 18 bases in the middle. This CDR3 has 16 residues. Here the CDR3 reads CASSFDSALGDYGYTF. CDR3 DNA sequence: TGTGCCAGCAGTTTTGACAGTGCTCTGGGCGACTATGGCTACACCTTC.

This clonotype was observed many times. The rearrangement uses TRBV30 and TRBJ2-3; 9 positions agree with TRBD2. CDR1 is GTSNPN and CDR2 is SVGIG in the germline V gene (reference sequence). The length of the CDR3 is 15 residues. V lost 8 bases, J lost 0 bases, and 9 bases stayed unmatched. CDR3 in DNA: TGTGCCGGGCGACTAGCGGCGACTAGCACAGATACGCAGTATTTT. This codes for CAGRLAATSTDTQYF.

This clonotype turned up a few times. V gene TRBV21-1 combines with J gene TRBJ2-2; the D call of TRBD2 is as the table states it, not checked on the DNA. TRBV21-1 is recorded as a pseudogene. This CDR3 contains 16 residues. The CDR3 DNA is TGTGCCAGCAGCGCCATTAGACTAGCGTCTGCCGGGGAGCTGTTTTTT. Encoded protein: CASSAIRLASAGELFF.

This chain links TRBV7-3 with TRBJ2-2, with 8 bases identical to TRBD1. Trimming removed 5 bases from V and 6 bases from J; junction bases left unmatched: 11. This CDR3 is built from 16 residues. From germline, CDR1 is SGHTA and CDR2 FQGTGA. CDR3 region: CASSHIGGQAPGELFF. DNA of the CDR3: TGTGCCAGCAGCCATATAGGGGGACAGGCCCCCGGGGAGCTGTTTTTT.

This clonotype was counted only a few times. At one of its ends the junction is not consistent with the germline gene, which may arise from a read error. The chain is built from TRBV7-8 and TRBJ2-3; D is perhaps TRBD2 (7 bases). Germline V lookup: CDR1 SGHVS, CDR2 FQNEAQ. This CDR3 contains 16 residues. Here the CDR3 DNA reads TGTGCCAGCAGCCACACTACCCCGGGGGGCACCGATACGCAGTATTTT. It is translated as CASSHTTPGGTDTQYF.

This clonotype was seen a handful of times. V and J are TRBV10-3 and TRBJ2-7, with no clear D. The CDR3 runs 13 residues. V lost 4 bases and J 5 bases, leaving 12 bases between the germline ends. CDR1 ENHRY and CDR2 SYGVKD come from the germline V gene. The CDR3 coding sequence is TGTGCCATCAGTGGGAGAGCTGACGACGAGCAGTACTTC. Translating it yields CAISGRADDEQYF.

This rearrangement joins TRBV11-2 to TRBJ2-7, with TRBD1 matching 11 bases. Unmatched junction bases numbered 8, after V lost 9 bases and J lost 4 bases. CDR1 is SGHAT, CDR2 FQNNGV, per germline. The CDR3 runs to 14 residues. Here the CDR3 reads CARSPDRGPYEQYF. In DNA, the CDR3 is TGTGCCAGGAGCCCGGACAGGGGGCCTTACGAGCAGTACTTC.

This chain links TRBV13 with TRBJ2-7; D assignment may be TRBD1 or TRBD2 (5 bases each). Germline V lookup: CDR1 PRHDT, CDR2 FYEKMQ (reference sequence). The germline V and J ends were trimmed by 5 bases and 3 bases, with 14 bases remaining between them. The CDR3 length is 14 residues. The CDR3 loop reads CASSTGTVIYEQYF. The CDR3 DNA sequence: TGTGCCAGCAGCACCGGGACGGTGATCTACGAGCAGTACTTC. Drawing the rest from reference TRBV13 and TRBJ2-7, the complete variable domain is AAGVIQSPRHLIKEKRETATLKCYPIPRHDTVYWYQQGPGQDPQFLISFYEKMQSDKGSIPDRFSAQQFSDYHSELNMSSLELGDSALYFCASSTGTVIYEQYFGPGTRLTVT.

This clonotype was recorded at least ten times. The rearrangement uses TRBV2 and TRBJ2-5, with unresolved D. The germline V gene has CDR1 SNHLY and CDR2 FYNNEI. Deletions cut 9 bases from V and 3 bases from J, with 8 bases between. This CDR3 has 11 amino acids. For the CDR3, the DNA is TGTGCCAGTTCTGCGGAAGAGACCCAGTACTTC. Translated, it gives CASSAEETQYF.

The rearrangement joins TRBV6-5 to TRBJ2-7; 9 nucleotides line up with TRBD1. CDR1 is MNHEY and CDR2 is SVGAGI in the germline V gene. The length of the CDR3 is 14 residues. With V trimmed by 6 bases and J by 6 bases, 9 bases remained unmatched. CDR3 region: CASRQGQGGGEQYF. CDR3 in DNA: TGTGCCAGCAGGCAGGGACAGGGTGGCGGCGAGCAGTACTTC.

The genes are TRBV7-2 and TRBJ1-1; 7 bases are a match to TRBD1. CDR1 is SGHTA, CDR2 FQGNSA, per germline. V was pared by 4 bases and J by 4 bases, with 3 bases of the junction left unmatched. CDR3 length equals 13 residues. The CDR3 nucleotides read TGTGCCAGCAGCTACCGACAGGGCACTGAAGCTTTCTTT. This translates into CASSYRQGTEAFF.